This paragraph reports one T cell receptor (beta chain). This clone was seen a single time. This receptor's antigen is unknown. No base quality values were provided; no much bigger clone lies one nucleotide off. At diagnosis, tumor, uninvolved tumor-adjacent lung and peripheral blood were collected and then preserved as a mix of FFPE and fresh-frozen material. Blood samples were analyzed as peripheral blood mononuclear cells for TCR repertoire profiling. This sample is part of a study of T cells in localized non-small cell lung cancer (dated by TCRdb to 2020 to 2022). As for the study more broadly: The study analyzed T cell repertoires of roughly 220 early-stage NSCLC patients, comparing tumors and uninvolved tumor-adjacent lungs. The cohort comprised roughly 230 treatment-naïve NSCLC patients with resected, localized lung tumors. A mean age of approximately 66 years was recorded for the NSCLC patients, of whom 120 to 150 were male and 100 to 110 were female.

The immunoSEQ Assay was used to sequence TCR beta CDR3 regions from DNA. Per the source publication's procedure: To compute T cell density, TCR beta template counts were normalized to usable DNA, which was estimated by amplifying housekeeping genes. Using the preseqR package, richness was estimated by extrapolating to 120,000 templates for tissue samples and 400,000 templates for PBMC samples. Clonality was calculated as one minus Pielou's evenness. Tissue-enriched TCRs were identified by differential abundance testing using productive amino-acid clonotypes, minimum total count 5 and alpha 0.1. The Jaccard Index and the Morisita Overlap Index were used to measure how much the repertoires overlapped between compartments. GLIPH grouped TCR beta CDR3s together with public tetramer-defined viral CDR3s, and a viral motif had to include at least three viral sequences and show V-gene enrichment. The table comes from immuneACCESS by way of TCRdb, which keeps in-frame sequences with V and J called. Part of the clones is missing from these tables; in studies checked, under half for an unresolved V gene and the rest for unknown reasons. Clone size and the V and J calls come from that table; the DNA yielded D and trimming. The sample table records over 70,000 clones; just over 90% of these occur just once. The ten largest clones represent about 4% of the sample.

Findings and caveats that apply to the study as a whole: Multi-region tumor sequencing was not performed, so intratumor heterogeneity could not be excluded. Longer overall survival was associated with higher blood T cell density, whereas shorter survival was associated with higher adjacent-lung clonality. Because the study design was exploratory, TCR variables were selected using unadjusted p-values without false-discovery rate correction. A median of 57 of the top 100 tumor clones were detected in paired uninvolved adjacent lung, and 28 of these tumor clones were also found among the top 100 clones of the paired uninvolved adjacent lung. Uninvolved tumor-adjacent lung showed the highest T cell clonality, higher than tumor, which suggests more focused antigenic responses in the uninvolved tumor-adjacent lung.

According to the germline V gene, CDR1 reads SGDLS and CDR2 reads YYNGEE. The CDR3, from cysteine to phenylalanine, totals 14 residues. CDR3 DNA only is kept here, 42 bases in frame from base 1. V sheds 4 bases and J sheds 6 bases, leaving 16 bases between their ends. The rearranged chain carries TRBV9 and TRBJ1-1, with TRBD1 tentatively as D gene (6 bases match). The origin of this receptor is a woman aged 40 to 75 with stage II squamous cell lung carcinoma. The sequences come from PBMCs, collected before any cancer treatment. The CDR3 region reads CASSPRGGLAEAFF. The nucleotide sequence reads TGTGCCAGCAGCCCTAGAGGGGGGTTGGCTGAAGCTTTCTTT.